This TCR beta chain was captured by sequencing in a study of CD4+ T cells in melanoma. Points from the study as a whole: Diverse differentiation states were reported for melanoma neoantigen-specific CD4+ T cells. CD8+ T cell, macrophage and B cell function reportedly correlated with neoantigen-specific CD4+ T cells.

CDR3 size: 14 residues. Germline lookup yields CDR1 SGHVS and CDR2 FQNEAQ. The V gene end was trimmed by 5 bases and the J gene end by 3 bases; junction bases not matched to a gene: 7. With respect to this clone: What it binds is not known.

Sequenced by immunoSEQ multiplex PCR; TCRdb stores in-frame clones only, minus some. The data contain about 11,000 clones, approximately 70% of them singletons. This clonotype originated in a human donor with melanoma. The gene calls are TRBV7-8 and TRBJ2-7; TRBD1 matches at 7 bases. The sample taken for sequencing was cells from a culture (not recorded whether cultured in vitro). CDR3 bases: TGTGCCAGCAGCCCGACAGGGTACGACTACGAGCAGTACTTC. Amino acid sequence: CASSPTGYDYEQYF.